The rows below give T cell receptor beta chains drawn from one sample of a study of T cell clonotyping in hematopoietic cell transplantation. The assay was immunoSEQ multiplex PCR, and TCRdb's table has in-frame clones only and misses some. Of some 9,300 clones listed, roughly 84% are singletons. Here the sequenced sample was peripheral blood mononuclear cells, taken before stem cell transplant. Receptors originate from a woman in her 50s with chronic myeloid leukemia. Some clones in this sample may be carry-over from other donors' samples. CDR3s include the opening cysteine and the closing phenylalanine or tryptophan. Fields, in order: CDR3 DNA, CDR3 protein, D gene, V gene, J gene. A D gene is named only where the DNA matches it firmly.

CDR3nt: TGTGCCAGCAGCCGACGTTGGGGACAGGGGGCCGCAGATACGCAGTATTTT; CDR3aa: CASSRRWGQGAADTQYF; d_gene: TRBD1; v_gene: TRBV2; j_gene: TRBJ2-3
CDR3nt: TGTGCCAGTAGTATGACATCAGGGCAGCCCCAGCATTTT; CDR3aa: CASSMTSGQPQHF; d_gene: NA; v_gene: TRBV19; j_gene: TRBJ1-5
CDR3nt: TGTGCCAGCAGCGTAGAAGGCTCCTACGAGCAGTACTTC; CDR3aa: CASSVEGSYEQYF; d_gene: NA; v_gene: TRBV9; j_gene: TRBJ2-7
CDR3nt: TGCGCCAGCAGCCAAGAGAAGGGTATCCGCTTTGAAAAACTGTTTTTT; CDR3aa: CASSQEKGIRFEKLFF; d_gene: NA; v_gene: TRBV4-3; j_gene: TRBJ1-4
CDR3nt: TGTGCCAGCAGCGCGGATGTAATTAGCACAGATACGCAGTATTTT; CDR3aa: CASSADVISTDTQYF; d_gene: NA; v_gene: TRBV9; j_gene: TRBJ2-3
CDR3nt: TGCGCCAGCAGCTTGGCTAGCGGTGGCAATGAGCAGTTCTTC; CDR3aa: CASSLASGGNEQFF; d_gene: TRBD2; v_gene: TRBV5-1; j_gene: TRBJ2-1
CDR3nt: TGTGCCAGCAGCGCCCGACTAGCGGGAGCATATGGTGAGCAGTTCTTC; CDR3aa: CASSARLAGAYGEQFF; d_gene: TRBD2; v_gene: TRBV5-6; j_gene: TRBJ2-1
CDR3nt: TGTGCCATCAGTCCGGGACACGGGGGGAACGAGCAGTACTTC; CDR3aa: CAISPGHGGNEQYF; d_gene: NA; v_gene: TRBV10-3; j_gene: TRBJ2-7
CDR3nt: TGTGCCAGCAGCCCAATGACTGTCTCTGGAAACACCATATATTTT; CDR3aa: CASSPMTVSGNTIYF; d_gene: NA; v_gene: TRBV11-2; j_gene: TRBJ1-3
CDR3nt: TGTGCCAGCAGCCAACGGTCCGGGACAGGGGGCTACGAGCAGTACTTC; CDR3aa: CASSQRSGTGGYEQYF; d_gene: TRBD1; v_gene: TRBV14; j_gene: TRBJ2-7
CDR3nt: TGTGCCAGCAGTACTGGGACATCAAACACTGAAGCTTTCTTT; CDR3aa: CASSTGTSNTEAFF; d_gene: NA; v_gene: TRBV28; j_gene: TRBJ1-1
CDR3nt: TGTGCCAGCAGCGTGACTCTATTCTCCTACGAGCAGTACTTC; CDR3aa: CASSVTLFSYEQYF; d_gene: NA; v_gene: TRBV9; j_gene: TRBJ2-7
CDR3nt: TGTGCCAGCAGTGAATCGGTGGGGGTTTTTGAGCAGTTCTTC; CDR3aa: CASSESVGVFEQFF; d_gene: NA; v_gene: TRBV6-1; j_gene: TRBJ2-1
CDR3nt: TGTGCCAGCAGCACGCCTGACAGAACAGACGAGCAGTACTTC; CDR3aa: CASSTPDRTDEQYF; d_gene: NA; v_gene: TRBV7-9; j_gene: TRBJ2-7
CDR3nt: TGTGCCACCAGCAGAGAGACAATCACAGATACGCAGTATTTT; CDR3aa: CATSRETITDTQYF; d_gene: NA; v_gene: TRBV15; j_gene: TRBJ2-3